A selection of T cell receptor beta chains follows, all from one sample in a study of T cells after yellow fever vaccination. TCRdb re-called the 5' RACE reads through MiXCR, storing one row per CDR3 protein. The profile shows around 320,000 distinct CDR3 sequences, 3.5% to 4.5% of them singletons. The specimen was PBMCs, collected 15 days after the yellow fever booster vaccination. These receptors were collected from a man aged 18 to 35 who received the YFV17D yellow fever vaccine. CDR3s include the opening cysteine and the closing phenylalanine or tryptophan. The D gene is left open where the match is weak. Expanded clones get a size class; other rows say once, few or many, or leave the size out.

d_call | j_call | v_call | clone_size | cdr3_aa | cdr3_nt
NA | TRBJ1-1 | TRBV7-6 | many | CASSPEGGNTEAFF | TGTGCCAGCAGCCCAGAAGGGGGGAACACTGAAGCTTTCTTT
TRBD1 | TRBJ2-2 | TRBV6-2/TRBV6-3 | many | CASSSQGAGHTGELFF | TGTGCCAGCAGTTCCCAGGGGGCCGGGCACACCGGGGAGCTGTTTTTT
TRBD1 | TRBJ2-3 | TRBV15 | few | CATSREPTGGTDTQYF | TGTGCCACCAGCAGAGAGCCGACAGGGGGCACAGATACGCAGTATTTT
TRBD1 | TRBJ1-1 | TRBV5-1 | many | CASSLDRGREAFF | TGCGCCAGCAGCTTGGACAGGGGTCGCGAAGCTTTCTTT
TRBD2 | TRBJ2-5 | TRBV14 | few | CASSQDRRLAGIAGETQYF | TGTGCCAGCAGCCAAGATCGGAGACTAGCGGGGATCGCGGGAGAGACCCAGTACTTC
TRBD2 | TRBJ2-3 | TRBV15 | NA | CATSRDRRGGTDTQYF | TGTGCCACCAGCAGAGATAGGCGGGGGGGCACAGATACGCAGTATTTT
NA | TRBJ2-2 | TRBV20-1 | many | CSARGEAGELFF | TGCAGTGCTAGGGGGGAGGCCGGGGAGCTGTTTTTT
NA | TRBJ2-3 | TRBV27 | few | CASSLSQSPRVGTDTQYF | TGTGCCAGCAGTTTATCTCAAAGTCCCAGGGTGGGCACAGATACGCAGTATTTT
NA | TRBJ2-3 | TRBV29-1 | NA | CSVFEWTDTQYF | TGCAGCGTTTTCGAGTGGACAGATACGCAGTATTTT
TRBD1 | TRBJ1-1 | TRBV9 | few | CASSTDRDREAFF | TGTGCCAGCAGCACAGACCGGGACAGGGAAGCTTTCTTT
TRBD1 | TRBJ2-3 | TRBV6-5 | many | CASSPTEGARADTQYF | TGTGCCAGCAGTCCCACAGAGGGGGCGCGGGCAGATACGCAGTATTTT
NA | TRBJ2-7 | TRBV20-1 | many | CSARDPKIDYEQYF | TGCAGTGCTAGAGACCCGAAAATTGACTACGAGCAGTACTTC
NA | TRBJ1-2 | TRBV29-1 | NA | CSVPSQFGGYTF | TGCAGCGTGCCGAGTCAGTTCGGCGGCTACACCTTC
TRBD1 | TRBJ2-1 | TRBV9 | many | CASSEGTGNEQFF | TGTGCCAGCAGCGAGGGGACAGGGAATGAGCAGTTCTTC
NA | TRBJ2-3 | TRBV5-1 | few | CASTLGVAESTDTQYF | TGCGCCAGCACCCTTGGTGTAGCGGAGAGCACAGATACGCAGTATTTT
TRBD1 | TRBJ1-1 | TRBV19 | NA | CASTRDRGLAEAFF | TGTGCCAGTACCAGAGACAGGGGACTCGCTGAAGCTTTCTTT